A single sample is the source of the 22 T cell receptor beta chains below, sequenced in a study of shared clonotypes between healthy human individuals. The table came from immunoSEQ multiplex PCR; TCRdb's copy has only in-frame clones and leaves some out. The sample lists approximately 840,000 clones; approximately 96% were seen once. Naivety among CD8 cells was defined by CD45RO negativity and positive CCR7 selection, thereby excluding terminally differentiated effector memory CD45RA+ cells. The material sequenced was naive CD8+ T cells sorted from blood. These receptors all stem from a man aged 30 to 39 in good health.

CDR3 nucleotides: TGTGCCAGCAGTAACACCAGGGCCTACGAGCAGTACTTC. This codes for CASSNTRAYEQYF. This chain joins TRBV25-1 and TRBJ2-7, with D tentatively TRBD1 (5 bases). Germline lookup yields CDR1 MGHDK and CDR2 SYGVNS. V lost 5 bases to trimming and J lost 2 bases, with 10 bases between them. This CDR3 contains 13 residues.

This clone was detected once. The CDR3 reads CASSHGQATYEQYF. Written as DNA, the CDR3 is TGTGCCAGCAGCCACGGACAGGCAACCTACGAGCAGTACTTC. This chain uses TRBV5-5 with TRBJ2-7; 7 bases fit TRBD1. This CDR3 has 14 residues. V was pared by 4 bases and J by 2 bases, with 6 bases of the junction left unmatched. In germline, CDR1 is SGHKS, CDR2 YYEKEE (reference sequence). Looking up the rest from reference TRBV5-5 and TRBJ2-7 gives the full variable domain: DAGVTQSPTHLIKTRGQQVTLRCSPISGHKSVSWYQQVLGQGPQFIFQYYEKEERGRGNFPDRFSARQFPNYSSELNVNALLLGDSALYLCASSHGQATYEQYFGPGTRLTVT.

The V gene is TRBV27, the J gene TRBJ2-5; no firm D call. Per the germline V gene, CDR1 is MNHEY and CDR2 is SMNVEV (reference sequence). CDR3 size: 15 residues. V lost 6 bases to trimming and J lost 1 base, with 15 bases between them. In nucleotides, the CDR3 is TGTGCCAGCAGATCCGGGTACGGTCTCCAAGAGACCCAGTACTTC. Amino acids: CASRSGYGLQETQYF.

V and J are TRBV7-6 and TRBJ2-1; D may be TRBD1 or TRBD2 (5 bases each). The CDR3 runs 15 residues. V was clipped by 2 bases and J by 0 bases, with 8 bases between them. CDR1 and CDR2 (germline): SGHVS, FNYEAQ. The CDR3 here is CASSLTGGSYNEQFF. The CDR3 nucleotides read TGTGCCAGCAGCTTAACAGGAGGCTCCTACAATGAGCAGTTCTTC.

The chain employs TRBV5-1 and TRBJ2-1; D is unresolved. Trimming removed 4 bases from V and 7 bases from J, with 6 bases in between. The CDR3 has 11 amino acids. CDR1 is SGHRS, CDR2 YFSETQ, per germline. The CDR3 DNA sequence: TGCGCCAGCAGCATTTCTAATGAGCAGTTCTTC. This codes for CASSISNEQFF.

The chain carries TRBV13 and TRBJ2-4, with D hard to call. The CDR3 is 12 amino acids. Trimming took off 8 bases at V and 0 bases at J, with 5 bases between the two ends. Germline-derived CDR1 and CDR2 are PRHDT and FYEKMQ (reference sequence). The CDR3 DNA sequence: TGTGCCAGCGGGCTAGCCAAAAACATTCAGTACTTC. Amino acids: CASGLAKNIQYF. Full variable domain (rest looked up from reference TRBV13 and TRBJ2-4): AAGVIQSPRHLIKEKRETATLKCYPIPRHDTVYWYQQGPGQDPQFLISFYEKMQSDKGSIPDRFSAQQFSDYHSELNMSSLELGDSALYFCASGLAKNIQYFGAGTRLSVL.

In its sample, this clone was seen once. The CDR3 nucleotides are TGTGCCAGCGAGAGAGACGGGAGTACTTTATCGTATGAGCAGTTCTTC. This sequence encodes CASERDGSTLSYEQFF. The chain has TRBV7-9 and TRBJ2-1; tentatively, D is TRBD2 (6 bases). The germline V and J ends were trimmed by 8 bases and 8 bases, with 25 bases remaining between them. From germline, CDR1 is SEHNR and CDR2 FQNEAQ (reference sequence). This CDR3 contains 16 residues.

This clone was detected only once. Sequence at one end of the junction differs from germline and may be a read error. The rearrangement uses TRBV6-1 and TRBJ2-5, with D tentatively TRBD1 or TRBD2 (5 bases each). The CDR3 sequence is 14 residues long. Germline CDR1 reads MNHNS; CDR2 reads SASEGT. CDR3 DNA sequence: TGTGCCAGCACCCGAACGGTTGGGGAACGGGACGAGGACTTC. Its translation is CASTRTVGERDEDF.

The chain combines TRBV28 with TRBJ2-2, with D perhaps matching TRBD2 (5 bases). The CDR3 spans 15 residues. V was pared by 6 bases and J by 2 bases, with 13 bases between. Germline CDR1 reads MDHEN; CDR2 reads SYDVKM. This CDR3 reads CASSARSGNTGELFF. In DNA, the CDR3 is TGTGCCAGCAGCGCACGCAGCGGAAACACCGGGGAGCTGTTTTTT. The variable domain in full, completed from reference TRBV28 and TRBJ2-2, reads DVKVTQSSRYLVKRTGEKVFLECVQDMDHENMFWYRQDPGLGLRLIYFSYDVKMKEKGDIPEGYSVSREKKERFSLILESASTNQTSMYLCASSARSGNTGELFFGEGSRLTVL.

The CDR3 loop reads CASSVGTNEKLFF. In DNA, the CDR3 is TGTGCCAGCAGTGTAGGAACTAATGAAAAACTGTTTTTT. V usage is TRBV7-8 and J usage is TRBJ1-4; D unclear. With 6 bases removed from V and 1 base from J, the gap between germline ends came to 6 bases. The CDR3 length is 13 residues. Germline V lookup: CDR1 SGHVS, CDR2 FQNEAQ.

The gene calls are TRBV27 and TRBJ2-5; 11 bases are shared with TRBD2. The CDR3 runs to 16 residues. Germline values: CDR1 MNHEY, CDR2 SMNVEV (reference sequence). The V and J ends lost 5 bases and 4 bases, in that order; junction bases with no gene match: 9. The CDR3 nucleotides are TGTGCCAGCAGTCCATTAGCGGGAGGGGTGGGAGAGACCCAGTACTTC. Amino acids: CASSPLAGGVGETQYF.

The V and J genes are TRBV5-8 and TRBJ2-1; TRBD1 matches 9 bases. Germline CDR1 and CDR2: SGHTS and YDEGEE. The CDR3 is 15 residues long. With 5 bases clipped from V and 4 bases from J, the junction kept 7 bases outside the gene matches. The CDR3 DNA sequence: TGTGCCAGCAGTCTCCGGGACAGGGTTTACAATGAGCAGTTCTTC. This sequence encodes CASSLRDRVYNEQFF.

The rearrangement links TRBV28 to TRBJ1-5, with a tentative D call TRBD1 (6 bases). Germline V gene data show CDR1 as MDHEN and CDR2 as SYDVKM. This CDR3 comprises 14 residues. Trimming stripped 6 bases from V and 3 bases from J, with 12 bases between. The CDR3 sequence is CASRPGTFNQPQHF. CDR3 sequence (DNA): TGTGCCAGCAGACCCGGGACATTCAATCAGCCCCAGCATTTT.

The chain combines TRBV5-1 with TRBJ2-2, with D unclear. Germline CDR1 is SGHRS and CDR2 is YFSETQ. The CDR3 totals 15 residues. The ends were cut back, 4 bases at V and 0 bases at J, with 10 bases in the middle. CDR3 nucleotide sequence: TGCGCCAGCAGCCGAAATGACGCGAACACCGGGGAGCTGTTTTTT. Protein product: CASSRNDANTGELFF.

The chain joins TRBV7-9 to TRBJ1-1; the D gene is possibly TRBD1 (5 bases). V was pared by 1 base and J by 3 bases, with 9 bases between. Germline-derived CDR1 and CDR2 are SEHNR and FQNEAQ (reference sequence). The CDR3 contains 14 residues. CDR3 amino acids: CASSLGAGYTEAFF. In DNA, the CDR3 is TGTGCCAGCAGCTTAGGAGCAGGGTACACTGAAGCTTTCTTT.

This clone is a singleton in its sample. The V and J genes are TRBV7-9 and TRBJ2-5, with TRBD2 matching over 11 bases. Germline V gene sequence: CDR1 SEHNR, CDR2 FQNEAQ (reference sequence). There are 16 residues in the CDR3. The junction had 6 bases not matched to a gene; V was cut back by 3 bases and J by 3 bases. CDR3 in amino acids: CASSFLTSGSEETQYF. The CDR3 coding sequence is TGTGCCAGCAGCTTCCTCACTAGCGGGAGCGAAGAGACCCAGTACTTC.

The chain recombines TRBV28 with TRBJ1-5, with no clear D. CDR1 is MDHEN, CDR2 SYDVKM, per germline. The germline V and J ends were trimmed by 6 bases and 4 bases, with 19 bases remaining between them. This CDR3 contains 16 residues. The CDR3, as DNA: TGTGCCAGCAGCCAGGTGGCCGCAGGATGGAATCAGCCCCAGCATTTT. This encodes CASSQVAAGWNQPQHF.

The genes are TRBV2 and TRBJ2-1, with a weak D call TRBD2 (6 bases). V was trimmed by 7 bases and J by 4 bases, leaving 17 bases between them. Germline V gene lookup returns CDR1 SNHLY and CDR2 FYNNEI. This CDR3 is built from 15 residues. For the CDR3, the DNA is TGTGCCAGCATCCCGCGGGGTGGGGGTTACAATGAGCAGTTCTTC. It translates to CASIPRGGGYNEQFF.

V gene TRBV6-5 combines with J gene TRBJ2-3; TRBD2 agrees at 8 bases. The CDR3 contains 16 residues. V was pared by 4 bases and J by 2 bases, with 8 bases of the junction left unmatched. Germline values: CDR1 MNHEY, CDR2 SVGAGI. CDR3 sequence reads: CASSSLAGQHTDTQYF. Written as DNA, the CDR3 is TGTGCCAGCAGTTCGTTAGCGGGGCAGCACACAGATACGCAGTATTTT.

This sequence joins TRBV7-9 and TRBJ1-2; 7 bases align to TRBD1. CDR1 SEHNR and CDR2 FQNEAQ come from the germline V gene (reference sequence). The CDR3 contains 15 residues. V lost 5 bases, J lost 4 bases, and 10 bases stayed unmatched. The CDR3 nucleotides are TGTGCCAGCAGCACTCCGGGACAGAACTTCTATGGCTACACCTTC. Its protein product is CASSTPGQNFYGYTF.

J is TRBJ2-7 and V is TRBV27, with TRBD2 matching 9 bases. This CDR3 region has 16 residues. V trimming: 3 bases; J trimming: 1 base; junction bases outside the gene matches: 7. Germline V gives CDR1 MNHEY, CDR2 SMNVEV (reference sequence). CDR3 DNA sequence: TGTGCCAGCAGTTTCCAGGGACTAGCCGTTTCCTACGAGCAGTACTTC. Amino acids: CASSFQGLAVSYEQYF.

The chain is built from TRBV11-3 and TRBJ2-2; D not resolved. With 3 bases removed from V and 5 bases from J, the gap between germline ends came to 13 bases. This CDR3 contains 15 residues. Germline CDR1 SGHNT, CDR2 YENEEA. The CDR3 coding sequence is TGTGCCAGCAGCTTGGAAGGGTGGGTTACCGGGGAGCTGTTTTTT. Translating gives CASSLEGWVTGELFF.